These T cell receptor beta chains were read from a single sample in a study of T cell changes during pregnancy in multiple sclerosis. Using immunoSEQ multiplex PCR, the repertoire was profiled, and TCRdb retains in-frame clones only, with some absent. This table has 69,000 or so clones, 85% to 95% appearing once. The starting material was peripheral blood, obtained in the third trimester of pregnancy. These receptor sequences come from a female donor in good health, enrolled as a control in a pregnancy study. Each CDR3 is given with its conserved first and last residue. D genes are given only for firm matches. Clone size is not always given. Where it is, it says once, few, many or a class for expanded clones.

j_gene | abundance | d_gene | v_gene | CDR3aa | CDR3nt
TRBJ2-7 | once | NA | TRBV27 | CASSQISGTYYSAYEQYF | TGTGCCAGCAGTCAGATATCCGGGACATATTATTCTGCCTACGAGCAGTACTTC
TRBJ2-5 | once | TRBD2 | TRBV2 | CASSPGTSGGQETQYF | TGTGCCAGCAGCCCCGGGACTAGCGGGGGCCAAGAGACCCAGTACTTC
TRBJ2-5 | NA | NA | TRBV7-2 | CASSLRLTIETQYF | TGTGCCAGCAGCTTAAGACTTACGATAGAGACCCAGTACTTC
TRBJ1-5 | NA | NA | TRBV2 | CASTTGNQPQHF | TGTGCCAGCACGACAGGTAATCAGCCCCAGCATTTT
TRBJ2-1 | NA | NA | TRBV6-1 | CASSVPRDSPSYNEQFF | TGTGCCAGCAGTGTCCCCCGGGACTCCCCCTCCTACAATGAGCAGTTCTTC
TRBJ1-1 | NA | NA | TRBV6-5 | CASSQERGNTEAFF | TGTGCCAGCAGTCAGGAACGGGGGAACACTGAAGCTTTCTTT
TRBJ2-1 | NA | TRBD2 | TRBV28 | CASSPSGSSYNEQFF | TGTGCCAGCAGCCCTAGCGGTTCTTCCTACAATGAGCAGTTCTTC
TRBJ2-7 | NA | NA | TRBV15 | CATSTTPGTPVYEQYF | TGTGCCACCAGCACCACTCCCGGGACTCCGGTATACGAGCAGTACTTC
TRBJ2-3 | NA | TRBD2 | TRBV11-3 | CASSGRVIDTQYF | TGTGCCAGCAGCGGGAGGGTTATTGATACGCAGTATTTT
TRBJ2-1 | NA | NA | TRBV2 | CASNDGGSSYNEQFF | TGTGCCAGCAACGACGGGGGAAGCTCCTACAATGAGCAGTTCTTC
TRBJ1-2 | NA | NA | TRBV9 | CASSEQPGHSYGYTF | TGTGCCAGCAGCGAGCAACCGGGACACAGCTATGGCTACACCTTC
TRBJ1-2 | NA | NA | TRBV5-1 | CASSPQGRGYTF | TGCGCCAGCAGCCCACAGGGTCGTGGCTACACCTTC
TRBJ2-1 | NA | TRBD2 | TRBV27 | CASSSRPGLAGGNNEQFF | TGTGCCAGCAGTTCGAGACCGGGACTAGCGGGAGGTAACAATGAGCAGTTCTTC
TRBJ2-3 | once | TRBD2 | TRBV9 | CASSGVQGLAASTHTQYF | TGTGCCAGCAGCGGGGTCCAAGGACTAGCGGCCTCGACGCATACGCAGTATTTT
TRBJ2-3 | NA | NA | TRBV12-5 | CASGSSDTQYF | TGTGCTAGTGGTTCCTCGGATACGCAGTATTTT
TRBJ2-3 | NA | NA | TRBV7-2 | CASSEQGDTQYF | TGTGCCAGCAGCGAACAGGGTGATACGCAGTATTTT
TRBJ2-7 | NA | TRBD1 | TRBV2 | CASSVDRGSYEQYF | TGTGCCAGCAGTGTGGACAGGGGCTCCTACGAGCAGTACTTC
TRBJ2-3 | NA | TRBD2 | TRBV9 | CASSVETSGTGDTQYF | TGTGCCAGCAGCGTAGAGACTAGCGGGACGGGAGATACGCAGTATTTT
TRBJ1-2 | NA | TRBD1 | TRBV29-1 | CSVEGYRGSGYTF | TGCAGCGTTGAAGGGTACAGGGGCAGTGGCTACACCTTC
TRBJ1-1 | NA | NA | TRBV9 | CASSVTNVGGANTEAFF | TGTGCCAGCAGCGTAACGAATGTTGGGGGGGCGAACACTGAAGCTTTCTTT
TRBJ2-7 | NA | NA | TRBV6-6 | CASSYSSPSYEQYF | TGTGCCAGCAGTTACTCGTCGCCGAGTTACGAGCAGTACTTC
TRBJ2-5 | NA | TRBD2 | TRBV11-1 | CASSFGRGERETQYF | TGTGCCAGCAGCTTCGGGCGGGGGGAGAGAGAGACCCAGTACTTC
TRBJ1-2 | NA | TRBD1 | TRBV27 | CASSLSGGLVYGYTF | TGTGCCAGCAGTTTATCAGGGGGCTTGGTCTATGGCTACACCTTC
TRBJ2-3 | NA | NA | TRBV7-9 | CASALIARGNTDTQYF | TGTGCCAGCGCCCTGATAGCTCGTGGAAACACAGATACGCAGTATTTT
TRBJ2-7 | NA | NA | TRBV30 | CAWGEQGPGGPHEQYF | TGTGCCTGGGGCGAACAGGGGCCGGGAGGGCCCCACGAGCAGTACTTC
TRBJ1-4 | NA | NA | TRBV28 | CASSPGLHAGEKLFF | TGTGCCAGCAGTCCCGGACTCCACGCAGGTGAAAAACTGTTTTTT
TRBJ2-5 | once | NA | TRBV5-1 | CASSLFEEETQYF | TGCGCCAGCAGCTTGTTTGAGGAAGAGACCCAGTACTTC
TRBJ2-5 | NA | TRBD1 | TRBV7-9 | CASSLGTGSTKETQYF | TGTGCCAGCAGCTTGGGGACAGGGTCGACCAAAGAGACCCAGTACTTC
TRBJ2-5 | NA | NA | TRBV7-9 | CASSLEQAQTQYF | TGTGCCAGCAGCCTCGAACAGGCACAGACCCAGTACTTC
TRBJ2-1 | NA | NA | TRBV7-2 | CASSLWGGTPNYNEQFF | TGTGCCAGCAGCTTATGGGGAGGGACACCTAATTACAATGAGCAGTTCTTC
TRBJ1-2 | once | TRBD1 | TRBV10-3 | CAISEAGGQGDYGYTF | TGTGCCATCAGTGAGGCGGGGGGACAGGGGGACTATGGCTACACCTTC
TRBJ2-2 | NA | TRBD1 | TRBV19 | CASSIGGTGHGELFF | TGTGCCAGTAGTATAGGTGGGACAGGGCACGGGGAGCTGTTTTTT
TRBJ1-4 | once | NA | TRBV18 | CASSPVAGTFNEKLFF | TGTGCCAGCTCACCAGTGGCCGGGACTTTTAATGAAAAACTGTTTTTT
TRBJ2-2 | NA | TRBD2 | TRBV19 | CATQTSGDGELFF | TGTGCCACTCAGACTAGCGGGGACGGGGAGCTGTTTTTT
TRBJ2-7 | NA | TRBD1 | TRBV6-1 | CASSSGTGVNEQYF | TGTGCCAGCAGCTCCGGGACAGGGGTGAACGAGCAGTACTTC